This T cell receptor (beta chain) was captured in a study of blood T cell repertoires in COVID-19. Looking at the study overall: Samples taken during acute and convalescent COVID-19 were collected in the United States, Italy and Spain.

Sequencing was performed with immunoSEQ multiplex PCR; in TCRdb, only in-frame clones are kept and a portion is missing. Of about 360,000 clones in the sample, approximately 87% are singletons; the top ten hold 1% to 1.5%. Recovered Cohort 3 donors showed two negative PCRs, clearance, or symptom resolution. The sequence came from a man aged 30 to 39 who had recovered from COVID-19. Sequencing used PBMCs or T cells enriched from blood (not recorded which).

DNA for the CDR3: TGCGCCAGCAGCCCGAGCGGGGGGACCTACAATGAGCAGTTCTTC. The encoded protein is CASSPSGGTYNEQFF. The V gene is TRBV5-1, the J gene TRBJ2-1, with 9 nucleotides matching TRBD2. There are 15 residues in the CDR3. The V gene end was trimmed by 4 bases and the J gene end by 2 bases; junction bases not matched to a gene: 4. From germline, CDR1 is SGHRS and CDR2 YFSETQ. The full variable domain, its missing parts supplied by reference TRBV5-1 and TRBJ2-1, is KAGVTQTPRYLIKTRGQQVTLSCSPISGHRSVSWYQQTPGQGLQFLFEYFSETQRNKGNFPGRFSGRQFSNSRSEMNVSTLELGDSALYLCASSPSGGTYNEQFFGPGTRLTVL.